Ten or more counts support the clone carrying this TCR beta chain. The data were obtained in a study of neurological immune-mediated disorders. The germline V gene encodes CDR1 DFQATT and CDR2 SNEGSKA (reference sequence). The length of the CDR3 is 15 residues. Deletions cut 6 bases from V and 1 base from J, with 13 bases between. Each CDR3 protein gets one entry after TCRdb re-called the 5' RACE reads with MiXCR. The sample shows 100,000 or so distinct CDR3 sequences, 3.5% to 4% of them seen only once. Sequences were obtained from PBMCs. The clonotype originates from a woman under 30 with multiple sclerosis. The chain links TRBV20-1 to TRBJ2-6; D is unclear. Written as DNA, the CDR3 is TGCAGTGCCTCAGCCAGTGGATCTGGGGCCAACGTCCTGACTTTC. Translating gives CSASASGSGANVLTF.